This is a list of T cell receptor beta chains from one sample in a study of blood T cells in healthy people across ages. Via MiXCR, TCRdb re-called the 5' RACE reads, giving one row per CDR3 protein. Seen here are hundreds of thousands of distinct CDR3 sequences, 56% observed once, and the top ten hold around 24%. The specimen sequenced was blood. These receptors came from a man in his forties in good health. CDR3s include the opening cysteine and the closing phenylalanine or tryptophan. The D gene is left open where the match is weak. Size tells how often a clone was seen (once, few, many) or the class of an expanded clone, and some rows leave it out.

>-|TRBJ1-5|-|TRBV6-5
TGTGCCAGCAGTGACAGACCCAATCAGCCCCAGCATTTT
CASSDRPNQPQHF
>few|TRBJ2-2|-|TRBV9
TGTGCCAGCAGCGAGAGGGACGGAACAACCTACACCGGGGAGCTGTTTTTT
CASSERDGTTYTGELFF
>-|TRBJ2-3|-|TRBV3-1
TGTGCCAGCAGCCAAGTCGCCGGGGCGATCACAGATACGCAGTATTTT
CASSQVAGAITDTQYF
>-|TRBJ2-1|-|TRBV7-9
TGTGCCAGCAGCTTAGGGGGTTTAGAGCAGTTCTTC
CASSLGGLEQFF
>few|TRBJ2-7|TRBD1|TRBV4-2
TGTGCCAGCACCGCCGGGACAGGATCCTACGAGCAGTACTTC
CASTAGTGSYEQYF
>-|TRBJ1-1|-|TRBV7-3
TGTGCCAGCAGCTTAAATTCCGTGAACACTGAAGCTTTCTTT
CASSLNSVNTEAFF
>few|TRBJ2-7|-|TRBV14
TGTGCCAGCAGCCAACCGGGAGAGGACTACGAGCAGTACTTC
CASSQPGEDYEQYF
>once|TRBJ1-6|-|TRBV4-3
TGCGCCAGCAGCCAAGATAGGGAATCACCCCTCCACTTT
CASSQDRESPLHF
>few|TRBJ2-3|TRBD2|TRBV20-1
TGCAGTGTATCCCTCCCTAGCGGGAGTTTGACAGATACGCAGTATTTT
CSVSLPSGSLTDTQYF
>-|TRBJ2-5|-|TRBV4-1
TGCGCCAGCAGCCAAGGGGGGGGCGGGCAGTGGGAGACCCAGTACTTC
CASSQGGGGQWETQYF
>-|TRBJ2-5|TRBD2|TRBV20-1
TGCAGTGCCACTAGCGGGGGGGCACGAGAGACCCAGTACTTC
CSATSGGARETQYF
>-|TRBJ2-4|TRBD1|TRBV29-1
TGCAGCGTTAGCCAGGACAGGGAGGTGAACATTCAGTACTTC
CSVSQDREVNIQYF
>-|TRBJ2-4|-|TRBV7-2
TGTGCCAGCAGCTTAGGGGAAGGCGAAAACATTCAGTACTTC
CASSLGEGENIQYF
>-|TRBJ2-2|-|TRBV12-3/TRBV12-4
TGTGCCAGCAGTTTGGCCCCGGGGGAGCTGTTTTTT
CASSLAPGELFF
>once|TRBJ1-1|TRBD1|TRBV7-9
TGTGTCAGCAGCTTAAATGCGAAGGGTCCGACAGGGGAAGCTTTCTTT
CVSSLNAKGPTGEAFF
>-|TRBJ1-4|-|TRBV6-5
TGTGCCAGCAGTTCGGTGGGGACTAATGAAAAACTGTTTTTT
CASSSVGTNEKLFF
>-|TRBJ2-5|-|TRBV7-2
TGTGCCAGCAGCTCCGCGGCCTACCCGGGGGAGACCCAGTACTTC
CASSSAAYPGETQYF
>few|TRBJ2-1|TRBD2|TRBV3-1
TGTGCCAGCAGCCAAGATAGCGGGGGTGCCTACAATGAGCAGTTCTTC
CASSQDSGGAYNEQFF
>-|TRBJ2-7|-|TRBV4-1
TGCGCCAGCAGCCACACTAGTTCCTACGAGCAGTACTTC
CASSHTSSYEQYF
>-|TRBJ2-5|-|TRBV30
TGTGCCGGGACACCAAGACAGAGGAGCCAAGAGACCCAGTACTTC
CAGTPRQRSQETQYF
>-|TRBJ1-2|TRBD1|TRBV29-1
TGCAGCGCCTTAGACAGGGCCGACTATGGCTACACCTTC
CSALDRADYGYTF
>-|TRBJ1-1|-|TRBV24-1
TGTGCCACCAGAGCCCGCAGGGACTCCACTGAAGCTTTCTTT
CATRARRDSTEAFF
>-|TRBJ1-2|TRBD1|TRBV4-3
TGCGCCAGCAGCCAAGAAGGACAGGGGGCTATCACCTATGGCTACACCTTC
CASSQEGQGAITYGYTF
>few|TRBJ2-1|TRBD1|TRBV29-1
TGCAGCGTCCTGAGGGACAGGGGAAACGATGAGCAGTTCTTC
CSVLRDRGNDEQFF
>-|TRBJ1-5|-|TRBV28
TGTGCCAGCAGTCCCATGGGACGGACTAGCAATCAGCCCCAGCATTTT
CASSPMGRTSNQPQHF
>few|TRBJ2-5|TRBD2|TRBV5-1
TGCGCCAGCTTGCCGGGGGGAGGAAGAGAGACCCAGTACTTC
CASLPGGGRETQYF
>once|TRBJ2-5|-|TRBV20-1
TGCAGTGCTAGAGAAGGAAGAAACCAAGAGACCCAGTACTTC
CSAREGRNQETQYF
>few|TRBJ2-5|TRBD2|TRBV20-1
TGCAGTGCTAGAGATGAACTAGCGGTGGAGCAGTACTTC
CSARDELAVEQYF
>few|TRBJ2-5|-|TRBV12-3/TRBV12-4
TGTGCCAGCAGTTTCTTAGCAGGGCGCCAAGAGACCCAGTACTTC
CASSFLAGRQETQYF
>-|TRBJ1-5|-|TRBV29-1
TGCAGCGTTGGGAATACCAATCAGCCCCAGCATTTT
CSVGNTNQPQHF
>-|TRBJ1-1|TRBD1|TRBV7-3
TGTGCCAGCAGCACTACCGGGACAGGGGCTAAAGCTTTCTTT
CASSTTGTGAKAFF
>-|TRBJ1-1|-|TRBV28
TGTGCCAGCAGTTGGGGCCGCTCGAACACTGAAGCTTTCTTT
CASSWGRSNTEAFF
>-|TRBJ2-1|TRBD2|TRBV20-1
TGCAGTGCCCGCCAGCCGGCTAGCGGGTGGAGGGGCTCCTACAATGAGCAGTTCTTC
CSARQPASGWRGSYNEQFF
>few|TRBJ2-5|-|TRBV20-1
TGCAGCGCTACAGGGTACGAGGGAGAGACCCAGTACTTC
CSATGYEGETQYF
>once|TRBJ2-6|-|TRBV6-6
TGTGCCAGCAGTCTAAATCAGGCCTCTGGGGCCAACGTCCTGACTTTC
CASSLNQASGANVLTF
>few|TRBJ2-1|TRBD2|TRBV5-1
TGCGCCAGCAGCCAAGGAGCTAGCGGGGGGGCCGCTGAGCAGTTCTTC
CASSQGASGGAAEQFF
>few|TRBJ2-1|TRBD2|TRBV2
TGTGCCAGCACAGCGGGAGATTACAATGAGCAGTTCTTC
CASTAGDYNEQFF
>-|TRBJ2-7|TRBD1|TRBV7-2
TGTGCCAGCAGTCATGGTGGAGGACAGGGCTCCTACGAGCAGTACTTC
CASSHGGGQGSYEQYF
>many|TRBJ2-1|-|TRBV7-6
TGTGCCAGCAGCATGCTAGGACGGAGCTCCTACAATGAGCAGTTCTTC
CASSMLGRSSYNEQFF
>few|TRBJ2-2|TRBD1|TRBV13
TGTGCCAGCAGCCGAGGGACAGGATCGAACACCGGGGAGCTGTTTTTT
CASSRGTGSNTGELFF
>-|TRBJ2-2|TRBD2|TRBV6-6
TGTGCCAGCATCGGGAGGGGAGGGGCGAACACCGGGGAGCTGTTTTTT
CASIGRGGANTGELFF
>few|TRBJ2-1|TRBD2|TRBV20-1
TGCAGTGCTACCCGGACTAGCGGTAATGAGCAGTTCTTC
CSATRTSGNEQFF
>-|TRBJ1-2|-|TRBV12-3/TRBV12-4
TGTGCCAGCCTGACCGGGGCGCGTGGCTACACCTTC
CASLTGARGYTF
>-|TRBJ2-1|TRBD1|TRBV4-3
TGCGTCAGCAGCCAAGAGGTTCAGGGGGCTTACAATGGGCAGTTCTTC
CVSSQEVQGAYNGQFF
>-|TRBJ2-1|TRBD2|TRBV20-1
TGCAGTGCTAGAGGACTAGCGGACCACAATGAGCAGTTCTTC
CSARGLADHNEQFF
>-|TRBJ1-2|-|TRBV27
TGTGCCAGCGGACGGCTATACTATGGCTACACCTTC
CASGRLYYGYTF
>-|TRBJ2-3|TRBD2|TRBV20-1
TGCAGTGCCATTAGGGTTGGCGGGGGAAACACAGATACGCAGTATTTT
CSAIRVGGGNTDTQYF
>once|TRBJ1-2|-|TRBV14
TGTGCCAGCAGCCAAGATTTCCAGGACGGCTACACCTTC
CASSQDFQDGYTF
>-|TRBJ1-2|-|TRBV27
TGTGCCAGCAGTTTAAGTGGCTTTAACTATGGCTACACCTTC
CASSLSGFNYGYTF
>-|TRBJ1-5|-|TRBV6-2/TRBV6-3
TGTGCCAGCAGCCACGGGCTTTATAGCAATCAGCCCCAGCATTTT
CASSHGLYSNQPQHF
>once|TRBJ1-5|TRBD1|TRBV7-9
TGTGCCAGCAGCCCAATACAGGGGGCGCTCTATCAGCCCCAGCATTTT
CASSPIQGALYQPQHF
>-|TRBJ2-1|-|TRBV2
TGTGCCAGCATTGACCGCAATGAGCAGTTCTTC
CASIDRNEQFF
>-|TRBJ2-1|-|TRBV11-3
TGTGCCAGCAGCTCCGGACCACATAGGGAGACCCAGTTCTTC
CASSSGPHRETQFF
>few|TRBJ2-2|TRBD2|TRBV9
TGTGCCAGCAGCGCACTAGCGACGAACACCGGGGAGCTGTTTTTT
CASSALATNTGELFF
>-|TRBJ1-4|-|TRBV18
TGTGCCAGCTCCTCGGCGGACGGGAATGAAAAACTGTTTTTT
CASSSADGNEKLFF
>-|TRBJ2-5|-|TRBV7-2
TGTGCCAGCAGCGTTACAGCGGTCCGGACCCAGTACTTC
CASSVTAVRTQYF
>-|TRBJ2-3|TRBD1|TRBV11-3
TGTGCCAGCGGACAGGGGGCGGTGGATACGCAGTATTTT
CASGQGAVDTQYF